This T cell receptor beta chain was sequenced during a study of T-cell memory formation after mild COVID-19. Study as a whole: Largely, TCR clusters stayed within a single donor.

Germline V gene sequence: CDR1 SGHRS, CDR2 YFSETQ. The CDR3 totals 18 residues. V lost 0 bases, J lost 0 bases, and 11 bases stayed unmatched. This clonotype appeared a few times. No antigen is known for it. One entry per CDR3 protein, called by TCRdb with MiXCR from the 5' RACE reads. The sample carries around 310,000 distinct CDR3 sequences, under 25% recorded once. Overall study findings and caveats: Day 15 to 85 contracting clones showed balanced CD4/CD8; later expanders leaned CD4+.

The receptor was derived from a man between 18 and 35 years old who had mild COVID-19 (a few samples of this study predate the infection). Cell type and time point are not known. The genes are TRBV5-1 and TRBJ1-1; TRBD1 matches 7 bases. Sequences were obtained from PBMCs or a T cell subset sorted from them (not recorded which). The CDR3 DNA reads as TGCGCCAGCAGCTTGGATGGGAGACAGGGTCGCATGAACACTGAAGCTTTCTTT. Translation: CASSLDGRQGRMNTEAFF.